A selection of T cell receptor beta chains follows, all from one sample in a study of CD8+ T cells in alopecia areata. The method was immunoSEQ multiplex PCR; TCRdb's version includes in-frame clones alone and lacks a portion of them. The table lists over 90,000 clones, approximately 60% of them singletons. Sequencing input: CD4+ T cells sorted from blood. The origin of the receptors is a human donor in good health. Both conserved end residues are part of each CDR3. The D gene is left open where the match is weak. A row's size may be missing; if present it is once, few, many or a size class.

d_call: TRBD1; v_call: TRBV27; clone_size: NA; j_call: TRBJ1-5; cdr3_aa: CASSATTTGQSNQPQHF; cdr3_nt: TGTGCCAGCAGTGCAACGACGACAGGGCAAAGCAATCAGCCCCAGCATTTT
d_call: TRBD1; v_call: TRBV29-1; clone_size: NA; j_call: TRBJ1-5; cdr3_aa: CSATTGVQGNQPQHF; cdr3_nt: TGCAGCGCAACGACAGGGGTCCAGGGCAATCAGCCCCAGCATTTT
d_call: NA; v_call: TRBV30; clone_size: NA; j_call: TRBJ2-6; cdr3_aa: CAWSLRQFARLSGANVLTF; cdr3_nt: TGTGCCTGGAGCCTAAGGCAGTTTGCTCGCCTATCTGGGGCCAACGTCCTGACTTTC
d_call: NA; v_call: TRBV2; clone_size: NA; j_call: TRBJ2-3; cdr3_aa: CASSTFDTQYF; cdr3_nt: TGTGCCAGCAGTACGTTCGATACGCAGTATTTT
d_call: NA; v_call: TRBV27; clone_size: NA; j_call: TRBJ1-1; cdr3_aa: CASSPQTGINTEAFF; cdr3_nt: TGTGCCAGCAGTCCCCAAACAGGGATCAACACTGAAGCTTTCTTT
d_call: TRBD1; v_call: TRBV29-1; clone_size: few; j_call: TRBJ2-3; cdr3_aa: CSVSRWGVWDRASTDTQYF; cdr3_nt: TGCAGCGTTTCCCGCTGGGGAGTATGGGACAGAGCTAGCACAGATACGCAGTATTTT
d_call: NA; v_call: TRBV9; clone_size: NA; j_call: TRBJ2-1; cdr3_aa: CASSVATEQFF; cdr3_nt: TGTGCCAGCAGCGTAGCCACGGAGCAGTTCTTC
d_call: TRBD1; v_call: TRBV6-5; clone_size: NA; j_call: TRBJ1-2; cdr3_aa: CASRSDRAYGYTF; cdr3_nt: TGTGCCAGCAGATCGGACAGGGCTTATGGCTACACCTTC
d_call: NA; v_call: TRBV2; clone_size: NA; j_call: TRBJ1-5; cdr3_aa: CASSWTISNQPQHF; cdr3_nt: TGTGCCAGCAGTTGGACAATTAGCAATCAGCCCCAGCATTTT
d_call: NA; v_call: TRBV27; clone_size: NA; j_call: TRBJ1-5; cdr3_aa: CASSLGRYNQPQHF; cdr3_nt: TGTGCCAGCAGTTTAGGGCGGTACAATCAGCCCCAGCATTTT
d_call: NA; v_call: TRBV4-3; clone_size: few; j_call: TRBJ1-2; cdr3_aa: CASSQDRGGEYGYTF; cdr3_nt: TGCGCCAGCAGCCAAGATCGGGGGGGCGAGTATGGCTACACCTTC
d_call: TRBD2; v_call: TRBV25-1; clone_size: NA; j_call: TRBJ2-1; cdr3_aa: CASSEWTSGGHAEQFF; cdr3_nt: TGTGCCAGCAGTGAATGGACTAGCGGGGGACATGCTGAGCAGTTCTTC
d_call: TRBD1; v_call: TRBV7-9; clone_size: NA; j_call: TRBJ1-2; cdr3_aa: CASSARTGPGYTF; cdr3_nt: TGTGCTAGCAGCGCTAGGACAGGGCCCGGCTACACCTTC
d_call: TRBD2; v_call: TRBV9; clone_size: NA; j_call: TRBJ2-7; cdr3_aa: CASSVGLAGGGIIYEQYF; cdr3_nt: TGTGCCAGCAGCGTGGGACTAGCGGGTGGTGGGATTATCTACGAGCAGTACTTC
d_call: NA; v_call: TRBV10-3; clone_size: NA; j_call: TRBJ2-7; cdr3_aa: CAISESGSEQYF; cdr3_nt: TGTGCCATCAGTGAGTCAGGGTCGGAGCAGTACTTC
d_call: TRBD1; v_call: TRBV5-6; clone_size: NA; j_call: TRBJ2-2; cdr3_aa: CASSLGDRHTGELFF; cdr3_nt: TGTGCCAGCAGCTTGGGGGACAGACACACCGGGGAGCTGTTTTTT
d_call: NA; v_call: TRBV16; clone_size: once; j_call: TRBJ1-5; cdr3_aa: CASSQRAGASGNQPQHF; cdr3_nt: TGTGCCAGCAGCCAACGCGCCGGTGCGTCGGGCAATCAGCCCCAGCATTTT
d_call: NA; v_call: TRBV7-9; clone_size: NA; j_call: TRBJ1-1; cdr3_aa: CASSPLQWMNTEAFF; cdr3_nt: TGTGCCAGCAGCCCTCTCCAGTGGATGAACACTGAAGCTTTCTTT
d_call: NA; v_call: TRBV2; clone_size: NA; j_call: TRBJ2-5; cdr3_aa: CASSHLQGRVETQYF; cdr3_nt: TGTGCCAGCAGTCATCTCCAGGGTAGGGTGGAGACCCAGTACTTC
d_call: TRBD2; v_call: TRBV7-2; clone_size: NA; j_call: TRBJ2-1; cdr3_aa: CASSLALTSGGEFF; cdr3_nt: TGTGCCAGCAGCTTAGCGTTAACTAGCGGGGGAGAGTTCTTC
d_call: NA; v_call: TRBV19; clone_size: NA; j_call: TRBJ2-1; cdr3_aa: CASSIPLSSSYNEQFF; cdr3_nt: TGTGCCAGTAGCATCCCGCTGTCGAGCTCCTACAATGAGCAGTTCTTC
d_call: NA; v_call: TRBV29-1; clone_size: NA; j_call: TRBJ2-7; cdr3_aa: CSVVRGYEQYF; cdr3_nt: TGCAGCGTTGTCAGGGGATACGAGCAGTACTTC
d_call: TRBD1; v_call: TRBV6-1; clone_size: NA; j_call: TRBJ2-7; cdr3_aa: CASSEAPPGQGNMYEQYF; cdr3_nt: TGTGCCAGCAGTGAAGCGCCTCCGGGACAGGGGAATATGTACGAGCAGTACTTC
d_call: TRBD1; v_call: TRBV5-4; clone_size: NA; j_call: TRBJ2-7; cdr3_aa: CASSTGTGSSYEQYF; cdr3_nt: TGTGCCAGCAGCACCGGGACAGGGAGCTCCTACGAGCAGTACTTC
d_call: TRBD2; v_call: TRBV30; clone_size: NA; j_call: TRBJ2-3; cdr3_aa: CAWTSGGARADTQYF; cdr3_nt: TGTGCCTGGACTAGCGGGGGGGCCCGGGCAGATACGCAGTATTTT
d_call: NA; v_call: TRBV7-2; clone_size: NA; j_call: TRBJ2-7; cdr3_aa: CASSLSGTGLSYEQYF; cdr3_nt: TGTGCCAGCAGCCTCTCCGGGACGGGGTTATCCTACGAGCAGTACTTC
d_call: NA; v_call: TRBV30; clone_size: NA; j_call: TRBJ2-5; cdr3_aa: CAWSFGQEGGTQYF; cdr3_nt: TGTGCCTGGAGTTTTGGACAGGAGGGGGGAACCCAGTACTTC
d_call: NA; v_call: TRBV5-1; clone_size: few; j_call: TRBJ1-1; cdr3_aa: CASSLEGGEAFF; cdr3_nt: TGCGCCAGCAGCTTGGAAGGAGGGGAAGCTTTCTTT
d_call: NA; v_call: TRBV7-2; clone_size: NA; j_call: TRBJ2-2; cdr3_aa: CASSPGGAGFTGELFF; cdr3_nt: TGTGCCAGCAGCCCCGGAGGGGCGGGGTTCACCGGGGAGCTGTTTTTT
d_call: NA; v_call: TRBV5-1; clone_size: NA; j_call: TRBJ1-2; cdr3_aa: CASSLGNYGYTF; cdr3_nt: TGCGCCAGCAGCTTGGGGAACTATGGCTACACCTTC
d_call: NA; v_call: TRBV7-2; clone_size: few; j_call: TRBJ2-6; cdr3_aa: CASSLAGPGANVLTF; cdr3_nt: TGTGCCAGCAGCTTAGCTGGGCCTGGGGCCAACGTCCTGACTTTC
d_call: NA; v_call: TRBV5-6; clone_size: NA; j_call: TRBJ2-1; cdr3_aa: CASSLDVDNEQFF; cdr3_nt: TGTGCCAGCAGCTTGGACGTTGACAATGAGCAGTTCTTC
d_call: NA; v_call: TRBV7-9; clone_size: NA; j_call: TRBJ2-2; cdr3_aa: CASSLEVKAGELFF; cdr3_nt: TGTGCCAGCAGCTTAGAGGTTAAAGCCGGGGAGCTGTTTTTT
d_call: NA; v_call: TRBV4-1; clone_size: NA; j_call: TRBJ2-1; cdr3_aa: CASSRIHQSSYNEQFF; cdr3_nt: TGCGCCAGCAGCCGCATTCACCAGAGCTCCTACAATGAGCAGTTCTTC
d_call: NA; v_call: TRBV30; clone_size: NA; j_call: TRBJ1-5; cdr3_aa: CAWGDRTIQHF; cdr3_nt: TGTGCCTGGGGAGACCGGACAATCCAGCATTTT
d_call: TRBD2; v_call: TRBV2; clone_size: few; j_call: TRBJ2-1; cdr3_aa: CASSDGTSRNEQFF; cdr3_nt: TGTGCCAGCAGTGACGGGACTAGCCGCAATGAGCAGTTCTTC
d_call: NA; v_call: TRBV5-6; clone_size: NA; j_call: TRBJ2-2; cdr3_aa: CASSNDGLYSTGELFF; cdr3_nt: TGTGCCAGCAGTAACGACGGACTCTATTCAACCGGGGAGCTGTTTTTT
d_call: TRBD1; v_call: TRBV27; clone_size: NA; j_call: TRBJ1-2; cdr3_aa: CASSLRAGGPYGYTF; cdr3_nt: TGTGCCAGCAGTTTGAGGGCAGGGGGCCCCTATGGCTACACCTTC
d_call: NA; v_call: TRBV28; clone_size: NA; j_call: TRBJ1-2; cdr3_aa: CASTFGEIYGYTF; cdr3_nt: TGTGCCAGCACCTTTGGGGAAATCTATGGCTACACCTTC
d_call: NA; v_call: TRBV18; clone_size: NA; j_call: TRBJ2-3; cdr3_aa: CASSPVRGETDTQYF; cdr3_nt: TGTGCCAGCTCCCCCGTAAGGGGGGAGACAGATACGCAGTATTTT
d_call: NA; v_call: TRBV29-1; clone_size: few; j_call: TRBJ2-5; cdr3_aa: CSVRGRVVETQYF; cdr3_nt: TGCAGCGTTCGCGGCAGGGTGGTCGAGACCCAGTACTTC
d_call: TRBD2; v_call: TRBV4-1; clone_size: few; j_call: TRBJ2-1; cdr3_aa: CASSPPLGTSSLGNEQFF; cdr3_nt: TGCGCCAGCAGCCCCCCCCTTGGGACTAGTTCCTTGGGGAATGAGCAGTTCTTC
d_call: NA; v_call: TRBV29-1; clone_size: once; j_call: TRBJ1-2; cdr3_aa: CSVGSGTDYGYTF; cdr3_nt: TGCAGCGTGGGATCCGGGACGGATTATGGCTACACCTTC
d_call: NA; v_call: TRBV29-1; clone_size: NA; j_call: TRBJ1-1; cdr3_aa: CSVGQIMNTEAFF; cdr3_nt: TGCAGCGTTGGACAGATAATGAACACTGAAGCTTTCTTT
d_call: NA; v_call: TRBV29-1; clone_size: few; j_call: TRBJ1-1; cdr3_aa: CSVDRSGTTEAFF; cdr3_nt: TGCAGCGTTGACAGATCGGGGACCACTGAAGCTTTCTTT
d_call: NA; v_call: TRBV29-1; clone_size: once; j_call: TRBJ1-1; cdr3_aa: CSVRTDANTEAFF; cdr3_nt: TGCAGCGTTCGGACGGATGCGAACACTGAAGCTTTCTTT
d_call: TRBD1; v_call: TRBV9; clone_size: NA; j_call: TRBJ1-2; cdr3_aa: CASSAGQAMNGYTF; cdr3_nt: TGTGCCAGCAGCGCGGGACAGGCCATGAATGGCTACACCTTC
d_call: NA; v_call: TRBV6-5; clone_size: NA; j_call: TRBJ1-5; cdr3_aa: CASSYQTNQPQHF; cdr3_nt: TGTGCCAGCAGTTATCAAACAAATCAGCCCCAGCATTTT
d_call: NA; v_call: TRBV19; clone_size: few; j_call: TRBJ1-2; cdr3_aa: CASANGPGANYGYTF; cdr3_nt: TGTGCCAGCGCGAATGGACCTGGAGCTAACTATGGCTACACCTTC
d_call: NA; v_call: TRBV29-1; clone_size: NA; j_call: TRBJ2-4; cdr3_aa: CSVQDSSIQYF; cdr3_nt: TGCAGCGTGCAGGACTCGTCCATTCAGTACTTC
d_call: TRBD1; v_call: TRBV28; clone_size: few; j_call: TRBJ1-6; cdr3_aa: CASRPDRGYNSPLHF; cdr3_nt: TGTGCCAGCAGACCGGACAGGGGCTATAATTCACCCCTCCACTTT
d_call: NA; v_call: TRBV29-1; clone_size: NA; j_call: TRBJ1-2; cdr3_aa: CSTAPGAGRYGYTF; cdr3_nt: TGCAGCACGGCCCCCGGGGCCGGTCGCTATGGCTACACCTTC
d_call: TRBD2; v_call: TRBV7-9; clone_size: NA; j_call: TRBJ2-5; cdr3_aa: CASRAGAYQETQYF; cdr3_nt: TGTGCCAGCAGAGCGGGGGCATACCAAGAGACCCAGTACTTC
d_call: NA; v_call: TRBV5-6; clone_size: few; j_call: TRBJ2-1; cdr3_aa: CASSLGYSSWLEQFF; cdr3_nt: TGTGCCAGCAGCTTGGGCTATTCTAGTTGGCTTGAGCAGTTCTTC
d_call: TRBD2; v_call: TRBV29-1; clone_size: NA; j_call: TRBJ2-2; cdr3_aa: CSVGGVGTGELFF; cdr3_nt: TGCAGCGTCGGGGGGGTCGGCACCGGGGAGCTGTTTTTT
d_call: TRBD2; v_call: TRBV25-1; clone_size: NA; j_call: TRBJ2-7; cdr3_aa: CASSESAASGASLYEQYF; cdr3_nt: TGTGCCAGCAGTGAATCCGCCGCTAGCGGGGCGAGCCTCTACGAGCAGTACTTC
d_call: NA; v_call: TRBV29-1; clone_size: NA; j_call: TRBJ2-7; cdr3_aa: CSVAAQLSYEQYF; cdr3_nt: TGCAGCGTTGCTGCACAGCTCTCCTACGAGCAGTACTTC
d_call: TRBD1; v_call: TRBV7-2; clone_size: NA; j_call: TRBJ2-5; cdr3_aa: CASSYDRGEETQYF; cdr3_nt: TGTGCCAGCAGCTACGACAGGGGGGAAGAGACCCAGTACTTC
d_call: NA; v_call: TRBV28; clone_size: NA; j_call: TRBJ1-2; cdr3_aa: CASSLIVPPYGYTF; cdr3_nt: TGTGCCAGCAGTTTGATAGTTCCCCCCTATGGCTACACCTTC
d_call: NA; v_call: TRBV7-2; clone_size: few; j_call: TRBJ2-2; cdr3_aa: CASSLDPQRPRPGELFF; cdr3_nt: TGTGCCAGCAGCTTAGACCCCCAGCGGCCCAGGCCCGGGGAGCTGTTTTTT